Listed here is a single T cell receptor beta chain. This entry is derived from a study of blood T cell repertoires in COVID-19. As for the study in general: Italy, Spain and the United States were the sources of the convalescent and acute COVID-19 samples. The analysed material was cDNA or gDNA that came from T cells, B-cell-depleted T cells, or PBMCs.

The J segment lost 0 bases and the V segment lost 5 bases, leaving 9 bases of the junction unmatched. The CDR3 spans 17 residues. Per the germline V gene, CDR1 is SGHTA and CDR2 is FQGNSA. Under the authors' procedure: Amplification with reference gene primers provided the estimates of nucleated cell counts. Using immunoSEQ multiplex PCR, the repertoire was profiled, and TCRdb retains in-frame clones only, with some absent. The V and J calls and clone size are taken from that table; D and trimming were inferred from the DNA. Among 110,000 or so clones, around 85% were seen once, and the ten largest hold about an eighth.

This chain connects TRBV7-2 to TRBJ1-3, with 8 bases fitting TRBD1. This receptor was identified in a human donor in a cohort sampled during active COVID-19. Source material: peripheral blood. The CDR3: CASSPRTGMLSGNTIYF. Written as DNA, the CDR3 is TGTGCCAGCAGCCCCCGGACAGGGATGCTCTCTGGAAACACCATATATTTT.